This TCR beta chain was sequenced during a study of long-term antiretroviral therapy in people with HIV. Running of the v3.0 immunoSEQ assay took place at survey level. Data came from immunoSEQ multiplex PCR; TCRdb stores just in-frame clones and leaves some out. The data contain fewer than 15,000 clones, approximately 79% of them singletons. Study conclusions and caveats: Versus controls, repertoires in people with HIV had narrower CDR3 length ranges. In samples taken after ART, diversity increased but remained below transplant donor control levels.

With regard to this clone: Antigen unknown.

This CDR3 is built from 14 residues. Germline V gives CDR1 SGHRS, CDR2 YFSETQ. With 0 bases clipped from V and 2 bases from J, the junction kept 1 base outside the gene matches. The sequence derives from a woman in her thirties or forties with HIV. The starting material was unsorted PBMCs, obtained 0.8 years before starting antiretroviral therapy. This chain joins TRBV5-1 and TRBJ2-7; 8 bases map to TRBD1. The DNA of the CDR3 is TGCGCCAGCAGCTTGGACAGGGGGGCCTACGAGCAGTACTTC. This sequence encodes CASSLDRGAYEQYF.